This TCR beta chain originates from a study of CD8 T cells in ankylosing spondylitis. Study-wide results and caveats: A TCR beta motif made of about 8 highly homologous variants seemed typical of ankylosing spondylitis blood. Reportedly, matched ankylosing spondylitis synovial fluid was significantly enriched for disease-linked clones.

Ten or more counts support this clonotype. No antigen is known for it. TCRdb used MiXCR to reprocess the 5' RACE reads, holding one entry per CDR3 protein. The table has some 800,000 distinct CDR3 sequences, 10% to 15% seen once. The specimen sequenced was blood, either unsorted or a sorted T cell fraction (not recorded which). This sequence was found in a male donor with ankylosing spondylitis.

CDR3 sequence reads: CASSSRMDERGEQYF. Here the CDR3 DNA reads TGTGCCAGCAGCTCCCGGATGGACGAGCGGGGCGAGCAGTACTTC. The V call is TRBV7-2, the J call TRBJ2-7; 7 bases map to TRBD2. With 4 bases clipped from V and 6 bases from J, the junction kept 12 bases outside the gene matches. Germline lookup yields CDR1 SGHTA and CDR2 FQGNSA. CDR3 length equals 15 residues. The full variable domain, in which reference TRBV7-2 and TRBJ2-7 provide the parts outside the CDR3, is GAGVSQSPSNKVTEKGKDVELRCDPISGHTALYWYRQSLGQGLEFLIYFQGNSAPDKSGLPSDRFSAERTGGSVSTLTIQRTQQEDSAVYLCASSSRMDERGEQYFGPGTRLTVT.